This T cell receptor (beta chain) was sequenced in a study of blood T cell repertoires in COVID-19. The wider study: COVID-19 samples collected from the United States, Italy and Spain covered acute and convalescent phases.

With 3 bases clipped from V and 9 bases from J, the junction kept 12 bases outside the gene matches. The V gene's germline CDR1 is SGHKS and CDR2 YYEKEE (reference sequence). The CDR3 spans 16 residues. This clone was counted between two and nine times. Only in-frame clones appear in the TCRdb table, and some are missing; sequencing was by immunoSEQ multiplex PCR. This table holds a few hundred thousand clones, more than 85% found once. The sequence was obtained from a woman aged 70-85 years with active or convalescent COVID-19. The J gene is TRBJ2-1, the V gene TRBV5-5; 10 bases are a match to TRBD1. The sample taken for sequencing was peripheral blood. This CDR3 is CASSSIPGQGKVEQFF. The DNA of the CDR3 is TGTGCCAGCAGCTCGATTCCGGGACAGGGGAAAGTTGAGCAGTTCTTC. Complete variable domain (other parts from reference TRBV5-5 and TRBJ2-1): DAGVTQSPTHLIKTRGQQVTLRCSPISGHKSVSWYQQVLGQGPQFIFQYYEKEERGRGNFPDRFSARQFPNYSSELNVNALLLGDSALYLCASSSIPGQGKVEQFFGPGTRLTVL.